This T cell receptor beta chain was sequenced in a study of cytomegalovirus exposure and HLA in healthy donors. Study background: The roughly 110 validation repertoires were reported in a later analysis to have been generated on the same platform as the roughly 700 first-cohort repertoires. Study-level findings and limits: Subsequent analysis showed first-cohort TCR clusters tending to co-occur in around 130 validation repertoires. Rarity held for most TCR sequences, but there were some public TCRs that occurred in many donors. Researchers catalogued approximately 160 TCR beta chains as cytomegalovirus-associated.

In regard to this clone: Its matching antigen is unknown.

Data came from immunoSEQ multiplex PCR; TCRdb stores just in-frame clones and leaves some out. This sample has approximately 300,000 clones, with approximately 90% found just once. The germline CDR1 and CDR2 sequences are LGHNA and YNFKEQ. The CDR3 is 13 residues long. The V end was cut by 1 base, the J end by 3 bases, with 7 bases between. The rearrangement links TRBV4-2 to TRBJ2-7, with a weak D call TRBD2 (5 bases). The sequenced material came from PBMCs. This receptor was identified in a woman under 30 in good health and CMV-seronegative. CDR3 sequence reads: CASSQGAGYEQYF. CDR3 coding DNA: TGTGCCAGCAGCCAAGGGGCGGGCTACGAGCAGTACTTC.